The 8 T cell receptor beta chains below were found in one sample sequenced in a study of T cell responses to AZD1222 COVID-19 vaccine. Some clones are missing from TCRdb's copy, which holds only in-frame ones; the method was immunoSEQ multiplex PCR. Among approximately 130,000 clones, 80% to 90% were seen once, and the ten largest hold approximately 9.4%. The sample consisted of peripheral blood, taken 28 days after the second AZD1222 dose. These receptors all come from an adult who received the AZD1222 COVID-19 vaccine.

The V call is TRBV5-1, the J call TRBJ1-5, with D possibly being TRBD1 (6 bases). The CDR3 totals 16 residues. The germline V gene has CDR1 SGHRS and CDR2 YFSETQ. Between the trimmed V and J ends, which lost 0 bases and 3 bases, there was a span of 13 bases. The CDR3 bases are TGCGCCAGCAGCTTGGGAGAAGGGGGTGACAATCAGCCCCAGCATTTT. It codes for CASSLGEGGDNQPQHF.

This chain joins TRBV5-6 and TRBJ2-3; perhaps TRBD2 as D (6 bases). Germline CDR1 reads SGHDT; CDR2 reads YYEEEE. The CDR3 runs 15 residues. V lost 0 bases to trimming and J lost 3 bases, with 11 bases between them. As DNA, the CDR3 is TGTGCCAGCAGCTTGGCGGGAGTTATAACAGATACGCAGTATTTT. Translating it yields CASSLAGVITDTQYF.

V usage is TRBV20-1 and J usage is TRBJ1-1; D remains ambiguous. V lost 3 bases and J 4 bases, leaving 9 bases between the germline ends. CDR1 DFQATT and CDR2 SNEGSKA come from the germline V gene (reference sequence). The CDR3 spans 12 residues. CDR3 bases: TGCAGTGCTAGTGGCCAGATCACTGAAGCTTTCTTT. Encoded protein: CSASGQITEAFF.

This chain links TRBV6-4 with TRBJ1-1, with 10 bases identical to TRBD1. The V gene's germline CDR1 is MRHNA and CDR2 SNTAGT. CDR3 length: 14 amino acids. J lost 3 bases, V lost 4 bases, and 2 bases had no gene match. This CDR3 reads CASSAGTGDTEAFF. The CDR3 region has the DNA TGTGCCAGCAGTGCCGGGACAGGGGACACTGAAGCTTTCTTT.

This clone was detected a few times. V usage is TRBV5-4 and J usage is TRBJ2-2, with 8 bases that match TRBD2. CDR1 and CDR2 from the germline V gene are SGHNT and YYREEE (reference sequence). With 0 bases clipped from V and 4 bases from J, the junction kept 8 bases outside the gene matches. This CDR3 is built from 17 residues. CDR3 coding DNA: TGTGCCAGCAGCTTGGCTGCGGGGGGCGCAGGCACCGGGGAGCTGTTTTTT. This sequence encodes CASSLAAGGAGTGELFF.

In its sample, this clone was seen once. CDR3 region: CATSRDTGGYNEQFF. In DNA, the CDR3 is TGTGCCACCAGCAGAGATACCGGGGGTTACAATGAGCAGTTCTTC. V usage is TRBV15 and J usage is TRBJ2-1, with TRBD2 as a possible D gene (6 bases). The CDR3 length is 15 residues. Germline CDR1 and CDR2: LNHNV and YYDKDF (reference sequence). V lost 0 bases and J lost 4, with 10 bases in between. Looking up the rest from reference TRBV15 and TRBJ2-1 gives the full variable domain: DAMVIQNPRYQVTQFGKPVTLSCSQTLNHNVMYWYQQKSSQAPKLLFHYYDKDFNNEADTPDNFQSRRPNTSFCFLDIRSPGLGDTAMYLCATSRDTGGYNEQFFGPGTRLTVL.

This chain connects TRBV5-1 to TRBJ2-7; 12 bases are a match to TRBD2. With 4 bases clipped from V and 0 bases from J, the junction kept 5 bases outside the gene matches. CDR1 is SGHRS and CDR2 is YFSETQ in the germline V gene. CDR3 size: 16 residues. The CDR3 here is CASSLGLAGISYEQYF. The DNA of the CDR3 is TGCGCCAGCAGCCTCGGACTAGCGGGAATCTCCTACGAGCAGTACTTC.

This clone occurred once. The chain uses TRBV18 and TRBJ1-1; D ambiguous. The germline gives CDR1 KGHSH, CDR2 LQKENI. The CDR3 is made up of 15 amino acids. The V gene lost 2 bases and the J gene lost 2 bases, with 12 bases spanning the gap. CDR3 protein: CASSPRPQANTEAFF. CDR3 nucleotides: TGTGCCAGCTCACCAAGGCCGCAGGCAAACACTGAAGCTTTCTTT.